Given below is one T cell receptor beta chain in context. Its antigen is not identified. 60 Vbeta and 13 Jbeta primers were used in PCR. Assay used: immunoSEQ multiplex PCR; TCRdb lists only in-frame clones, some missing. The repertoire holds approximately 130,000 clones, with about 83% as singletons. The ends lost 5 bases at V and 4 bases at J; junction bases unmatched: 8. Germline V lookup: CDR1 MDHEN, CDR2 SYDVKM. The CDR3 is 14 residues long. The sample is drawn from a study of cytomegalovirus exposure and HLA in healthy donors. Study-level points and caveats: TCR beta chains numbering more than 150 were designated cytomegalovirus-associated. Reportedly, diagnosis of cytomegalovirus status by the classifier showed high specificity and sensitivity. Later analysis demonstrated an association between a missense DCLRE1C variant and TCR beta V- and J-gene trimming.

This sequence joins TRBV28 and TRBJ2-7; 7 bases align to TRBD2. Sequenced material: PBMCs. The receptor was isolated from a woman aged 25 to 39 in good health and CMV-seronegative. CDR3 bases: TGTGCCAGCAGTGTAGCGGGCGTCCCTTACGAGCAGTACTTC. Residues: CASSVAGVPYEQYF.